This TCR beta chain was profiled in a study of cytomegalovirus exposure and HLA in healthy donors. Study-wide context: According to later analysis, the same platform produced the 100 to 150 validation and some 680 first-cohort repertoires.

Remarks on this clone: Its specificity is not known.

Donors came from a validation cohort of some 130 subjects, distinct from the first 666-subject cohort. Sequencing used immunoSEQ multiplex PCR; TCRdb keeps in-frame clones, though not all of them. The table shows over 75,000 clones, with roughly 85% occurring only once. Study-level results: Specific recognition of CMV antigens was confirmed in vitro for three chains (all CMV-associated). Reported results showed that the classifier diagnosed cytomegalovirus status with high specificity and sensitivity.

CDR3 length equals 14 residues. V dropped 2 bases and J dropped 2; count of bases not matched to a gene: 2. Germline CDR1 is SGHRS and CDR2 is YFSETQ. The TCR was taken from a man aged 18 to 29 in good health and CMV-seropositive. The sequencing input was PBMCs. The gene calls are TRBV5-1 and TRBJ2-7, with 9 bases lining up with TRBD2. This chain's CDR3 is CASSFSGGTYEQYF. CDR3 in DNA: TGCGCCAGCAGCTTTAGCGGGGGAACCTACGAGCAGTACTTC.